Following are 12 T cell receptor beta chains from one sample sequenced in a study of T cell responses to AZD1222 COVID-19 vaccine. Profiling relied on immunoSEQ multiplex PCR, and the TCRdb table lists in-frame clones only, not all of them. The table records about 130,000 clones, approximately 93% of them present only once. Sequenced here: peripheral blood, sampled on day 0 of AZD1222 vaccination. Receptors originate from an adult in good health.

The rearrangement links TRBV6-5 to TRBJ1-1, with 7 nucleotides matching TRBD1. The CDR3 contains 14 residues. CDR1 MNHEY and CDR2 SVGAGI come from the germline V gene. Losses at the gene ends were 5 bases for V and 4 bases for J; bases not matched to a gene: 7. The CDR3 is CASSTRDRVTEAFF. In nucleotides, the CDR3 is TGTGCCAGCAGTACCCGAGACAGGGTCACTGAAGCTTTCTTT.

The V and J genes are TRBV7-9 and TRBJ2-7, with 12 bases aligning to TRBD2. Per germline, CDR1 SEHNR and CDR2 FQNEAQ (reference sequence). The CDR3 sequence is 15 residues long. The V gene end was trimmed by 4 bases and the J gene end by 2 bases; junction bases not matched to a gene: 3. CDR3 residues: CASSWTSGKAYEQYF. As DNA, the CDR3 is TGTGCCAGCAGCTGGACTAGCGGGAAAGCCTACGAGCAGTACTTC.

A few counts support this clone. The chain is built from TRBV11-1 and TRBJ1-1; tentative D call: TRBD1 (5 bases). Germline V gene lookup returns CDR1 SGHAT and CDR2 FQDESV (reference sequence). V was cut by 3 bases and J by 6 bases, with 17 bases left in between. This CDR3 contains 15 residues. CDR3 sequence: CASSFSQGRGAEAFF. The CDR3 DNA sequence: TGTGCCAGCAGCTTTTCTCAGGGACGAGGCGCTGAAGCTTTCTTT. Full variable domain (missing parts from reference TRBV11-1 and TRBJ1-1): EAEVAQSPRYKITEKSQAVAFWCDPISGHATLYWYRQILGQGPELLVQFQDESVVDDSQLPKDRFSAERLKGVDSTLKIQPAELGDSAMYLCASSFSQGRGAEAFFGQGTRLTVV.

The chain joins TRBV5-1 to TRBJ1-2, with 8 bases that match TRBD1. This CDR3 is 14 amino acids long. CDR1 is SGHRS and CDR2 is YFSETQ in the germline V gene. Trimming at V came to 4 bases and at J to 5 bases, leaving 7 bases not matched to a gene. CDR3: CASSPGQGWYGYTF. Here the CDR3 DNA reads TGCGCCAGCAGCCCCGGACAGGGATGGTATGGCTACACCTTC.

The chain couples TRBV5-1 to TRBJ1-1; D is undetermined. Germline CDR1 is SGHRS and CDR2 is YFSETQ. The CDR3 consists of 14 residues. The germline V and J ends were trimmed by 0 bases and 4 bases, with 10 bases remaining between them. CDR3 sequence: CASSLVPGTTEAFF. The CDR3 nucleotides are TGCGCCAGCAGCTTGGTGCCAGGAACCACTGAAGCTTTCTTT.

This chain links TRBV5-4 with TRBJ1-6, with 7 bases fitting TRBD1. Germline-derived CDR1 and CDR2 are SGHNT and YYREEE (reference sequence). The ends lost 2 bases at V and 8 bases at J; junction bases unmatched: 4. CDR3 length equals 14 residues. The CDR3, as DNA: TGTGCCAGCAGCTTCGACAGGGCTGATTCACCCCTCCACTTT. Translating gives CASSFDRADSPLHF.

This chain joins TRBV7-8 and TRBJ1-5; D is ambiguous. Per germline, CDR1 SGHVS and CDR2 FQNEAQ. Trimming pared 6 bases from V and 1 base from J, leaving 7 bases between. The CDR3 extends over 13 amino acids. The CDR3 is CASSKDSNQPQHF. The DNA for the CDR3 is TGTGCCAGCAGTAAAGACAGCAATCAGCCCCAGCATTTT.

The gene calls are TRBV18 and TRBJ1-2; D is undetermined. The V end was cut by 6 bases, the J end by 0 bases, with 11 bases between. This CDR3 comprises 14 residues. Germline V gene lookup returns CDR1 KGHSH and CDR2 LQKENI. The CDR3 here is CASSLLGTNYGYTF. The CDR3 nucleotides read TGTGCCAGCTCTCTTCTGGGTACTAACTATGGCTACACCTTC. Together with reference TRBV18 and TRBJ1-2, the CDR3 gives the full variable domain: NAGVMQNPRHLVRRRGQEARLRCSPMKGHSHVYWYRQLPEEGLKFMVYLQKENIIDESGMPKERFSAEFPKEGPSILRIQQVVRGDSAAYFCASSLLGTNYGYTFGSGTRLTVV.

The chain employs TRBV19 and TRBJ1-1, with a weak D call TRBD1 (6 bases). CDR3 length: 13 amino acids. CDR1 and CDR2 from the germline V gene are LNHDA and SQIVND (reference sequence). Trimming stripped 8 bases from V and 4 bases from J, with 14 bases between. For the CDR3, the DNA is TGTGCCAGTTGTCCCCAGGGGAGCACTGAAGCTTTCTTT. It translates to CASCPQGSTEAFF.

The table lists this clone with a few counts. The V call is TRBV5-1, the J call TRBJ1-4; TRBD1 is a possible D gene (6 bases). V dropped 0 bases and J dropped 8 bases, with 20 bases sitting between them. This CDR3 is 17 amino acids long. Germline V CDR1 and CDR2: SGHRS, YFSETQ. The CDR3 bases are TGCGCCAGCAGCTTGGGGCGTGGACCGGGACAAGGAGAAAAACTGTTTTTT. This encodes CASSLGRGPGQGEKLFF.

The chain combines TRBV7-6 with TRBJ2-5; D not resolved. V was pared by 5 bases and J by 0 bases, with 1 base between. CDR3 length: 11 residues. Germline lookup yields CDR1 SGHVS and CDR2 FNYEAQ. The CDR3 DNA sequence: TGTGCCAGCAGCCACCAAGAGACCCAGTACTTC. Translation: CASSHQETQYF.

This chain links TRBV14 with TRBJ1-1; D gene unclear. Germline-derived CDR1 and CDR2 are SGHDN and FVKESK. The germline V and J ends were trimmed by 4 bases and 5 bases, with 11 bases remaining between them. The CDR3 runs to 13 residues. CDR3 amino acids: CASSLLRGTEAFF. The CDR3 DNA reads as TGTGCCAGCAGCCTTCTCAGAGGGACTGAAGCTTTCTTT.